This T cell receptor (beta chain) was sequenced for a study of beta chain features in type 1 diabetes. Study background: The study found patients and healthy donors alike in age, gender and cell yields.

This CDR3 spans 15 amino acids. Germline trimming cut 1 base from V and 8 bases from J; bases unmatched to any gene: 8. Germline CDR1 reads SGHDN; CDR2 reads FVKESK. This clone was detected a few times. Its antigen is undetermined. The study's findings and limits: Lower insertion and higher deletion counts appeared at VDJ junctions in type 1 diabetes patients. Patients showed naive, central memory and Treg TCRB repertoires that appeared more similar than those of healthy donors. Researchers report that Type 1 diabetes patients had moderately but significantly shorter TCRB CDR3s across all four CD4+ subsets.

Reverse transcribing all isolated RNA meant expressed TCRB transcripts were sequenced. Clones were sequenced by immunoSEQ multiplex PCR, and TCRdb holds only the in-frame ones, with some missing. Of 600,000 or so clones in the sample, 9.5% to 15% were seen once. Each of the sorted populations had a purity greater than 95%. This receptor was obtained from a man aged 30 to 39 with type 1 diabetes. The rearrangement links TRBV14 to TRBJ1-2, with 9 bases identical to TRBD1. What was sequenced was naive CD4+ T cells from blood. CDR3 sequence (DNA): TGTGCCAGCAGCCAAGCAGGACAGGGGCATCGGGGCTACACCTTC. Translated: CASSQAGQGHRGYTF.